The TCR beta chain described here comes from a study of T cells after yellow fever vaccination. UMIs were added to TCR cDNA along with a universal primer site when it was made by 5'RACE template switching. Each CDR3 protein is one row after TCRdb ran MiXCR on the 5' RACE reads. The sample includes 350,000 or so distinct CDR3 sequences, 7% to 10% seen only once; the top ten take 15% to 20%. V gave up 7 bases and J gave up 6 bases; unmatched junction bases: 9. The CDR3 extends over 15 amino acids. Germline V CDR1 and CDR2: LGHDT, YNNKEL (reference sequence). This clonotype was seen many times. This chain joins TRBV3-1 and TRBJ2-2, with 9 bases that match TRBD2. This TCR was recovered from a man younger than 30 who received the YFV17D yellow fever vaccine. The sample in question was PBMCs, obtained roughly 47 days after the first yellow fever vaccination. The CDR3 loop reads CASTPSQRGAGELFF. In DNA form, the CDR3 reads TGTGCCAGCACCCCAAGCCAGCGGGGGGCCGGGGAGCTGTTTTTT.